The present entry profiles one T cell receptor (beta chain) with its context. This clonotype was observed a few times. This receptor's antigen is unknown. Base qualities are not at hand, and no much larger clone is one base apart. This entry is derived from a study of early T cells in non-severe SARS-CoV-2 infection (dated by TCRdb to about 2021). About the study as a whole: Bulk RNA from unsorted whole blood was used for TCR sequencing, so alpha and beta chains could not be paired. Summary of the overall study and its limitations: VDJdb matching was skewed toward anti-spike CD8 responses and likely underestimated virus-specific expansions by missing private and CD4 specificities.

The cysteine opens and the phenylalanine closes a CDR3 of 16 amino acids. Only the CDR3 DNA is retained, 48 bases long and in frame from the first base. The junction shows trimming of 5 bases on V and 9 bases on J, and the gene matches do not reach 15 bases of it. A case-control design nested within a healthcare worker cohort in London, UK, was used, with weekly nasopharyngeal swab PCR tests and blood sampling performed. Healthcare workers were recruited between 23 and 31 March 2020, during the week of the UK lockdown, and were followed weekly for up to about 15 weeks. The method behind the library was 5' RACE. TCRdb names NextSeq 500 as the instrument used. To correct for sequencing error and PCR bias, the TCR library protocol tagged individual cDNA molecules with unique molecular identifiers. Both TCR alpha and beta chains were sequenced, and tight co-correlation was observed between alpha and beta sequence abundances in each sample. Concerning the study's data processing: V gene, J gene and CDR3 annotation of TCR sequences was performed with Decombinator V4. TCRs were defined as expanded if a significant change between any two time points was detected under a Poisson model with p below 0.0001. Abundances of TCRs were expressed as counts per million after normalisation to the total number of TCRs sequenced in each sample. TRAV1-2 paired with TRAJ12, TRAJ20 or TRAJ33 defined MAIT TCRs, while TRAV10 paired with TRAJ18 defined iNKT TCRs. A search of VDJdb, accessed on 1 November 2021, was run for TCRs annotated to CMV, EBV and SARS-CoV-2, with TCRs annotated for multiple antigens excluded. The public reads were quality trimmed at Q25 with fastp and then assembled into clones with MiXCR by TCRdb, keeping productive beta chains. Rows merge per CDR3 protein into single entries with the most common DNA and genes. TCRdb, not the original authors, processed these V and J calls. This sample lists about 35,000 distinct CDR3 sequences; about 7.4% were detected once. The ten biggest clones cover 9.5% to 15% of the sample.

The TCR sequence derives from an adult who was a healthcare worker with PCR-confirmed SARS-CoV-2 infection or an uninfected control (not recorded which). This sample comprised whole blood, obtained at baseline. The sequence joins TRBV12-3 or TRBV12-4 to TRBJ2-1; 8 central nucleotides agree with TRBD2. The CDR3 reads CASSTPPGGVYSEQFF. The nucleotides are TGTGCCAGCAGTACTCCTCCGGGGGGGGTGTATTCTGAGCAGTTCTTC.